This passage covers 27 T cell receptor beta chains from one sample sequenced in a study of patients and donors after allogeneic stem cell transplantation. TCRdb analysed the RT-PCR reads with MiXCR anew, one entry per CDR3 protein. The sample comprises more than 55,000 distinct CDR3 sequences, 13% of which are singletons, and roughly a third rests with the top ten. The sample consisted of blood, either unsorted or a sorted T cell fraction (not recorded which). Receptors originate from a human donor who was either an allogeneic HSCT recipient or a stem cell or donor lymphocyte infusion donor (not recorded which). It is not recorded whose cells these are; they may come from a transplant donor.

This clonotype was detected only a few times. V gene TRBV21-1 combines with J gene TRBJ2-1; TRBD2 was called by the table and not checked on the DNA. TRBV21-1 is tagged as a pseudogene. The CDR3 loop spans 15 amino acids. CDR3 nucleotides: TGTGCCAGCAGATCAGGGACTTCCTCCTACAATGAGCAGTTCTTC. Protein product: CASRSGTSSYNEQFF.

Many counts were recorded for this clonotype. The V call is TRBV28, the J call TRBJ1-2, with 7 positions matching TRBD1. V shed 7 bases, J shed 4 bases, and the junction held 6 bases outside the gene matches. The germline V gene has CDR1 MDHEN and CDR2 SYDVKM. This CDR3 has 13 residues. This CDR3 is CASKPGGVYGYTF. The CDR3 nucleotides read TGTGCCAGCAAGCCAGGGGGGGTCTATGGCTACACCTTC.

This clonotype was counted a few times. The V call is TRBV27, the J call TRBJ1-1, with TRBD1 identical over 8 bases. The germline V gene encodes CDR1 MNHEY and CDR2 SMNVEV (reference sequence). The CDR3 runs to 12 residues. The V gene end was trimmed by 6 bases and the J gene end by 4 bases; junction bases not matched to a gene: 1. For the CDR3, the DNA is TGTGCCAGCAGAACAGGGGGCACTGAAGCTTTCTTT. Amino acids: CASRTGGTEAFF.

The chain carries TRBV27 and TRBJ2-2, with D possibly matching TRBD2 (6 bases). The germline gives CDR1 MNHEY, CDR2 SMNVEV (reference sequence). The CDR3 spans 13 residues. The V gene lost 9 bases and the J gene lost 4 bases, with 12 bases spanning the gap. The DNA of the CDR3 is TGTGCCAGTGGTACTAGCAGCACCGGGGAGCTGTTTTTT. It codes for CASGTSSTGELFF.

This clonotype has a count of ten or more. For the CDR3, the DNA is TGTGCCAGCACCATGGACAGTAATTCACCCCTCCACTTT. It yields the protein CASTMDSNSPLHF. This sequence joins TRBV12-3 or TRBV12-4 and TRBJ1-6; maybe TRBD1 (6 bases). This CDR3 has 13 amino acids. V lost 7 bases and J lost 6, with 10 bases in between.

Regarding this clonotype: A much larger clone is a single base away; this may be a read error. The V and J genes are TRBV12-3 or TRBV12-4 and TRBJ1-6, with TRBD1 matching over 7 bases. The length of the CDR3 is 18 residues. J was trimmed by 7 bases and V by 1 base; bases with no gene match: 13. CDR3 nucleotide sequence: TGTGCCAGCAGTTTAGGAAGGGTCAGGGGACAGTTGAATTCACCCCTCCACTTT. This encodes CASSLGRVRGQLNSPLHF.

V gene TRBV20-1 combines with J gene TRBJ1-5; the D gene is possibly TRBD1 (5 bases). The CDR3 consists of 16 residues. CDR1 and CDR2 (germline): DFQATT, SNEGSKA (reference sequence). Trimming shortened V by 6 bases and J by 0 bases, and 18 bases separated the two germline ends. The CDR3 DNA sequence: TGCAGTGCGGGGGATATCAGGCCAAATAGCAATCAGCCCCAGCATTTT. This gives the protein CSAGDIRPNSNQPQHF.

This clonotype occurred a few times. This rearrangement joins TRBV5-1 to TRBJ1-2; 8 bases line up with TRBD1. This CDR3 contains 14 residues. Germline CDR1 and CDR2: SGHRS and YFSETQ. V shed 4 bases and J 3 bases; nucleotides not matched to a gene: 5. CDR3 nucleotides: TGCGCCAGCAGCGGGGGACAGGCGGACTATGGCTACACCTTC. The encoded protein is CASSGGQADYGYTF.

This clonotype was seen a handful of times. The chain links TRBV5-1 to TRBJ2-1; unclear D gene. Germline CDR1 SGHRS, CDR2 YFSETQ. Trimming stripped 0 bases from V and 8 bases from J, with 15 bases between. The CDR3 totals 15 residues. The CDR3 loop reads CASSLGYYPRDEQFF. CDR3 coding DNA: TGCGCCAGCAGCTTGGGGTACTACCCCCGCGATGAGCAGTTCTTC.

CDR3: CASSSGTTYTGELFF. The CDR3 nucleotides are TGTGCCAGCAGTTCCGGGACCACCTACACCGGGGAGCTGTTTTTT. The genes are TRBV6-6 and TRBJ2-2, with D perhaps assigned TRBD1 or TRBD2 (5 bases each). Germline CDR1 reads MNHNY; CDR2 reads SVGAGI (reference sequence). This CDR3 comprises 15 residues. V was pared by 4 bases and J by 3 bases, with 12 bases between.

This clonotype occurred many times. The chain carries TRBV7-9 and TRBJ1-3, with D unresolved. Germline loops: CDR1 SEHNR, CDR2 FQNEAQ (reference sequence). This CDR3 contains 15 residues. Trimming left V 1 base short and J 0 bases short, with 7 bases between. The CDR3 DNA reads TGTGCCAGCAGCTTAGGCGGAAACTCTGGAAACACCATATATTTT. Protein: CASSLGGNSGNTIYF.

The chain employs TRBV7-9 and TRBJ2-2, with D perhaps matching TRBD1 (5 bases). V lost 5 bases, J lost 4 bases, and 11 bases lay in between. Germline assignment: CDR1 SEHNR and CDR2 FQNEAQ (reference sequence). This CDR3 region has 14 residues. The CDR3 protein is CASSPSTVTGELFF. DNA of the CDR3: TGTGCCAGCAGCCCCTCGACAGTCACCGGGGAGCTGTTTTTT.

The gene calls are TRBV6-5 and TRBJ2-1; D unresolved. The CDR3 length is 8 residues. Germline V lookup: CDR1 MNHEY, CDR2 SVGAGI. Trimming cost V 5 bases and J 12 bases, with 2 bases left between them. CDR3 protein: CASSPQFF. The CDR3 DNA reads TGTGCCAGCAGTCCGCAGTTCTTC.

This clonotype has a count of ten or more. J is TRBJ1-1 and V is TRBV29-1, with TRBD1 matching 9 bases. CDR1 and CDR2 (germline): SQVTM, ANQGSEA. The V and J ends lost 6 bases and 11 bases, in that order; junction bases with no gene match: 16. The CDR3 is made up of 14 amino acids. CDR3 sequence reads: CSVDTGGASLSAFF. As DNA, the CDR3 is TGCAGCGTCGACACAGGGGGCGCGAGTCTGAGCGCTTTCTTT. Full variable domain (remainder filled in from reference TRBV29-1 and TRBJ1-1): SAVISQKPSRDICQRGTSLTIQCQVDSQVTMMFWYRQQPGQSLTLIATANQGSEATYESGFVIDKFPISRPNLTFSTLTVSNMSPEDSSIYLCSVDTGGASLSAFFGQGTRLTVV.

The J gene is TRBJ2-4, the V gene TRBV6-6, with 9 bases aligning to TRBD1. The CDR3 length is 15 residues. V shed 6 bases and J 3 bases; nucleotides not matched to a gene: 6. Germline V gives CDR1 MNHNY, CDR2 SVGAGI (reference sequence). The CDR3 DNA sequence: TGTGCCAGCAGCGAGGGACAGGGCGGCAAAAACATTCAGTACTTC. Amino acids: CASSEGQGGKNIQYF.

This clonotype has a count of ten or more. V and J are TRBV6-5 and TRBJ1-6; D not resolved. Germline lookup yields CDR1 MNHEY and CDR2 SVGAGI. V lost 2 bases and J lost 6, with 2 bases in between. The CDR3 has 12 amino acids. CDR3 bases: TGTGCCAGCAGTTACGCTAATTCACCCCTCCACTTT. Amino acid sequence: CASSYANSPLHF.

This clonotype has only a few counts. The CDR3 spells CASSPSRVNTEAFF. CDR3 bases: TGTGCCAGCAGCCCCAGTAGGGTGAACACTGAAGCTTTCTTT. The chain recombines TRBV12-3 or TRBV12-4 with TRBJ1-1; D call uncertain. There are 14 residues in the CDR3. Between the trimmed V and J ends, which lost 6 bases and 0 bases, there was a span of 11 bases.

The CDR3: CASSQVRGGEAFF. The CDR3 DNA is TGTGCCAGCAGCCAAGTAAGAGGGGGAGAAGCTTTCTTT. The chain uses TRBV14 and TRBJ1-1; tentative D call: TRBD1 (6 bases). Germline lookup yields CDR1 SGHDN and CDR2 FVKESK. Trimming took 1 base from V and 8 from J, leaving 11 bases between them. CDR3 size: 13 residues. Based on the CDR3 plus reference TRBV14 and TRBJ1-1, the full variable domain is EAGVTQFPSHSVIEKGQTVTLRCDPISGHDNLYWYRRVMGKEIKFLLHFVKESKQDESGMPNNRFLAERTGGTYSTLKVQPAELEDSGVYFCASSQVRGGEAFFGQGTRLTVV.

This clonotype was counted a few times. The gene calls are TRBV4-2 and TRBJ1-6, with D uncertain. Trimming shortened V by 0 bases and J by 10 bases, and 13 bases separated the two germline ends. CDR1 is LGHNA, CDR2 YNFKEQ, per germline. CDR3 length equals 15 residues. The CDR3 DNA follows: TGTGCCAGCAGCCAAGAAGGGCGCTACCGGTCACCCCTCCACTTT. The encoded protein is CASSQEGRYRSPLHF.

In this sample, this clonotype turned up many times. V is TRBV30 and J is TRBJ1-2; 7 nucleotides match TRBD1. V gave up 4 bases and J gave up 0 bases; unmatched junction bases: 11. The germline CDR1 and CDR2 sequences are GTSNPN and SVGIG (reference sequence). There are 16 residues in the CDR3. CDR3 residues: CAWTGQRKASNYGYTF. The CDR3 region has the DNA TGTGCCTGGACGGGACAGAGAAAAGCCTCTAACTATGGCTACACCTTC.

V is TRBV12-3 or TRBV12-4 and J is TRBJ2-7, with 10 bases that match TRBD2. The CDR3 sequence is 16 residues long. Trimming at V came to 3 bases and at J to 4 bases, leaving 9 bases not matched to a gene. The CDR3 reads CASSFSPGTSVYEQYF. In DNA, the CDR3 is TGTGCCAGCAGTTTCTCCCCCGGGACTAGCGTATACGAGCAGTACTTC.

The chain links TRBV11-2 to TRBJ2-1, with 10 bases matching TRBD2. The CDR3 spans 17 residues. With 0 bases clipped from V and 9 bases from J, the junction kept 11 bases outside the gene matches. Germline assignment: CDR1 SGHAT and CDR2 FQNNGV. The chain's CDR3 is CASSLDSVLAGDLEQFF. In DNA, the CDR3 is TGTGCCAGCAGCTTAGATAGCGTTCTAGCGGGAGACCTTGAGCAGTTCTTC.

This clonotype was counted between two and nine times. The genes are TRBV6-5 and TRBJ2-7; no firm D call. CDR1 MNHEY and CDR2 SVGAGI come from the germline V gene. V dropped 2 bases and J dropped 1 base, with 12 bases sitting between them. The CDR3 has 15 residues. The CDR3 loop is CASSYGNGISYEQYF. The CDR3 bases are TGTGCCAGCAGTTACGGGAATGGAATTTCCTACGAGCAGTACTTC.

This clonotype showed up just a few times. V gene TRBV5-1 combines with J gene TRBJ2-5; D possibly matches TRBD1 or TRBD2 (5 bases each). CDR3 length: 15 amino acids. Trimming stripped 2 bases from V and 2 bases from J, with 13 bases between. CDR1 is SGHRS and CDR2 is YFSETQ in the germline V gene. CDR3 coding DNA: TGCGCCAGCAGCTTTGGGACCGCTCAGCAAGAGACCCAGTACTTC. It codes for CASSFGTAQQETQYF.

This clonotype came up many times. The chain combines TRBV11-2 with TRBJ2-1, with a tentative D call TRBD2 (5 bases). V was pared by 7 bases and J by 8 bases, with 15 bases between. The CDR3 is 13 amino acids. CDR1 and CDR2 (germline): SGHAT, FQNNGV. CDR3 DNA: TGTGCCAGCACCCTAGGACTTGGCCATGAGCAGTTCTTC. The encoded protein is CASTLGLGHEQFF.

The chain links TRBV29-1 to TRBJ1-2; 9 nucleotides agree with TRBD1. J gave up 5 bases and V 7 bases, and 11 bases lay outside the gene matches. The CDR3 spans 14 residues. Looked up from germline, CDR1 is SQVTM and CDR2 is ANQGSEA. CDR3 amino acids: CSAIDRGELYGYTF. DNA of the CDR3: TGCAGCGCCATTGACAGGGGGGAACTATATGGCTACACCTTC.

DNA for the CDR3: TGTGCCAGCAGGTACTCAGGGACTGGGGCCAACGTCCTGACTTTC. Encoded protein: CASRYSGTGANVLTF. The rearrangement links TRBV5-6 to TRBJ2-6, with a tentative D call TRBD1 (5 bases). The CDR3 has 15 residues. The germline gives CDR1 SGHDT, CDR2 YYEEEE. Trimming removed 5 bases at V and 2 bases at J, with 11 bases between.